This T cell receptor beta chain was identified in a study of T cells expressing NK-cell markers. TCRdb reprocessed the 5' RACE reads; each CDR3 protein has one entry and no DNA is given. This repertoire includes some 390,000 distinct CDR3 sequences. Study-level findings and limits: Each of 5 to 7 donors carried dominant NKG2C+ clonotypes accounting for roughly 1.0-7.5% of CD8+ T cells.

A word on this clonotype: The antigen is not known.

The sequenced sample was blood T cells: a sorted CD56 or NKG2C T cell subset, CD4+ or CD8+ T cells, or bulk PBMC T cells (not recorded which). The sequence derives from a woman between 45 and 60 years old in good health.

Here the CDR3 reads CASSQRPRANEKLFF. The V call is TRBV5-1, the J call TRBJ1-4. The CDR3 runs to 15 residues. CDR1 is SGHRS and CDR2 is YFSETQ in the germline V gene.